The T cell receptor (beta chain) under discussion was sequenced for a study of cytomegalovirus exposure and HLA in healthy donors. A remark on this clone: Its antigen is currently unknown.

60 Vbeta and 13 Jbeta primers were used in PCR. Sequencing used immunoSEQ multiplex PCR; TCRdb keeps in-frame clones, though not all of them. The data contain tens of thousands of clones, roughly 73% of them singletons. CDR1 SGHDT and CDR2 YYEEEE come from the germline V gene. The CDR3 sequence is 13 residues long. The V and J ends lost 3 bases and 7 bases respectively, with 8 bases between them. Healthy donors of bone marrow made up the group. Whole-study findings and limits: Association of a missense DCLRE1C variant with TCR beta V- and J-gene trimming was reported in a later analysis. In a later analysis, donors in an Asian-associated ancestry cluster reportedly had fewer N-insertions in productive TCRs than the cohort mean. In a later analysis, at a false discovery rate of 0.05, 15,000 to 20,000 TCR beta sequences were associated with HLA alleles.

The sample comprised PBMCs. The sequence was collected from a man in his forties in good health and CMV-seronegative. The chain uses TRBV5-6 and TRBJ1-6; TRBD1 might be the D (5 bases). CDR3 in amino acids: CASSSTANSPLHF. The CDR3 nucleotides are TGTGCCAGCAGCTCGACAGCGAATTCACCCCTCCACTTT.